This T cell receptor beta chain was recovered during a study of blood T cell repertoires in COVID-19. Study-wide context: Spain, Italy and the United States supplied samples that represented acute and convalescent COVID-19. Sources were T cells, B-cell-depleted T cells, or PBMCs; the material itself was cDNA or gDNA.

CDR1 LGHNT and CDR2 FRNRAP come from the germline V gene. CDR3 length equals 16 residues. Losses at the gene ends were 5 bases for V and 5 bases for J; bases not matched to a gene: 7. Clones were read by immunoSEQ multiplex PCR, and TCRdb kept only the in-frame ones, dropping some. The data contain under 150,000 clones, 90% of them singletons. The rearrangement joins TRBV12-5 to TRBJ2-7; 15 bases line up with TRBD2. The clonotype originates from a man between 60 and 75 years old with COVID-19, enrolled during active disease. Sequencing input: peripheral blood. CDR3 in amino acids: CASGPGLAGGYDEQYF. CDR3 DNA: TGTGCTAGTGGTCCGGGACTAGCGGGGGGCTATGACGAGCAGTACTTC.